These 13 T cell receptor beta chains originate from one sample sequenced in a study of OX40 agonist ivuxolimab in advanced cancers. The library was obtained by the immunoSEQ multiplex PCR assay. This is the immuneACCESS table as TCRdb keeps it, with only in-frame sequences that have V and J called. A part of the clones is gone; compared with another copy, unresolved V genes explain less than half, and the rest is unexplained. For this sample there are about 68,000 clones; 88% appear just once. Over 0.75% of the sample goes to the ten largest clones. Sequences were derived from CD4+ or CD8+ T cells sorted from blood, sampled in a trial of the OX40 agonist ivuxolimab. The receptors were gathered from an adult with an advanced solid tumor such as melanoma, head and neck, liver or kidney cancer.

The V gene is TRBV28, the J gene TRBJ2-1; the D is unclear. V was shortened by 3 bases and J by 0 bases, with 9 bases between the two germline ends. This CDR3 comprises 15 residues. CDR1 MDHEN and CDR2 SYDVKM come from the germline V gene. CDR3 in amino acids: CASSFTQSSYNEQFF. CDR3 in DNA: TGTGCCAGCAGTTTTACGCAGAGCTCCTACAATGAGCAGTTCTTC.

The chain links TRBV29-1 to TRBJ1-1, with 7 bases that match TRBD1. In germline, CDR1 is SQVTM, CDR2 ANQGSEA. The V gene end was trimmed by 7 bases and the J gene end by 0 bases; junction bases not matched to a gene: 8. This CDR3 comprises 14 residues. CDR3 amino acids: CSAIPTGMNTEAFF. The CDR3 DNA reads as TGCAGCGCAATTCCGACAGGGATGAACACTGAAGCTTTCTTT.

The V and J genes are TRBV28 and TRBJ1-1; D remains unclear. Germline CDR1 MDHEN, CDR2 SYDVKM. V was cut by 6 bases and J by 7 bases, with 18 bases left in between. This CDR3 is 14 amino acids long. In DNA form, the CDR3 reads TGTGCCAGCAGAGCCTCCCGGGGAGATTATGAAGCTTTCTTT. Translating it yields CASRASRGDYEAFF.

The rearrangement links TRBV7-2 to TRBJ2-5; 7 bases align to TRBD2. The junction had 7 bases not matched to a gene; V was cut back by 1 base and J by 2 bases. Germline-derived CDR1 and CDR2 are SGHTA and FQGNSA. The CDR3 runs to 16 residues. The CDR3 loop reads CASSLGGGRGQETQYF. The CDR3 bases are TGTGCCAGCAGCTTAGGCGGGGGTCGGGGACAAGAGACCCAGTACTTC.

This chain connects TRBV11-1 to TRBJ2-3; TRBD2 matches 13 bases. V shed 1 base, J shed 10 bases, and the junction held 8 bases outside the gene matches. Germline CDR1 and CDR2: SGHAT and FQDESV (reference sequence). This CDR3 has 16 amino acids. The CDR3 protein is CASSLELAGGPSAQYF. The CDR3 bases are TGTGCCAGCAGCTTAGAACTAGCGGGAGGGCCAAGCGCGCAGTATTTT.

The DNA of the CDR3 is TGTGCCAGCACCTACGGCCCAGATACGCAGTATTTT. Encoded protein: CASTYGPDTQYF. The rearrangement links TRBV28 to TRBJ2-3; no reliable D call. V was cut by 7 bases and J by 4 bases, with 9 bases left in between. Germline V gene lookup returns CDR1 MDHEN and CDR2 SYDVKM. CDR3 length equals 12 residues.

V gene TRBV5-5 combines with J gene TRBJ2-7; the match to TRBD2 covers 12 bases. CDR3 size: 16 residues. Germline CDR1 and CDR2: SGHKS and YYEKEE (reference sequence). V lost 4 bases, J lost 5 bases, and 10 bases stayed unmatched. The CDR3 spells CASSIQTSGSIHEQYF. CDR3 coding DNA: TGTGCCAGCAGCATCCAGACTAGCGGGAGCATCCACGAGCAGTACTTC.

The chain has TRBV19 and TRBJ1-4, with 8 bases lining up with TRBD1. This CDR3 has 15 residues. J was trimmed by 8 bases and V by 2 bases; bases with no gene match: 7. Per germline, CDR1 LNHDA and CDR2 SQIVND (reference sequence). The CDR3 DNA reads as TGTGCCAGTAGTATATCTGGACAGGGAGGAGAAAAACTGTTTTTT. It yields the protein CASSISGQGGEKLFF.

This clone was seen once. The chain recombines TRBV19 with TRBJ1-4; possibly TRBD1 for D (6 bases). The V gene's germline CDR1 is LNHDA and CDR2 SQIVND (reference sequence). The V end was cut by 4 bases, the J end by 8 bases, with 23 bases between. The CDR3 contains 17 residues. The CDR3 DNA follows: TGTGCCAGTAGTAAGCCCCTCATTTTGGGGGCGATGGAAAAACTGTTTTTT. Translation: CASSKPLILGAMEKLFF. Full variable domain (remainder filled in from reference TRBV19 and TRBJ1-4): DGGITQSPKYLFRKEGQNVTLSCEQNLNHDAMYWYRQDPGQGLRLIYYSQIVNDFQKGDIAEGYSVSREKKESFPLTVTSAQKNPTAFYLCASSKPLILGAMEKLFFGSGTQLSVL.

Here the CDR3 reads CASSDRGVDEQYF. CDR3 nucleotide sequence: TGTGCCAGCAGCGACAGGGGGGTAGACGAGCAGTACTTC. The chain links TRBV6-5 to TRBJ2-7, with 9 bases aligning to TRBD1. V was clipped by 6 bases and J by 5 bases; unmatched bases: 5. This CDR3 contains 13 residues. Germline V gene sequence: CDR1 MNHEY, CDR2 SVGAGI.

V usage is TRBV10-3 and J usage is TRBJ2-1; TRBD2 matches 12 bases. Germline V gene lookup returns CDR1 ENHRY and CDR2 SYGVKD. The CDR3 has 17 residues. Unmatched junction bases numbered 16, after V lost 7 bases and J lost 9 bases. Here the CDR3 DNA reads TGTGCCATCAAGGGGTGGGAGACTAGCGGGAGTAAGATTGAGCAGTTCTTC. It specifies CAIKGWETSGSKIEQFF.

This chain joins TRBV27 and TRBJ2-1, with D possibly TRBD1 on 6 matching bases. V was clipped by 5 bases and J by 7 bases, with 9 bases between them. Germline CDR1 is MNHEY and CDR2 is SMNVEV (reference sequence). This CDR3 comprises 12 residues. The DNA for the CDR3 is TGTGCCAGCAGTACCACAGGGAATGAGCAGTTCTTC. It yields the protein CASSTTGNEQFF.

The rearrangement links TRBV28 to TRBJ2-1; 9 positions agree with TRBD2. The germline CDR1 and CDR2 sequences are MDHEN and SYDVKM. The V segment lost 3 bases and the J segment 4 bases; nucleotides outside the gene matches: 10. The CDR3 loop spans 17 amino acids. The CDR3 DNA sequence: TGTGCCAGCAGTTTGGAGAGATTAGCGGGGGCTTACAATGAGCAGTTCTTC. The encoded protein is CASSLERLAGAYNEQFF.